This T cell receptor beta chain was documented in a study of response to subunit inactivated influenza vaccine. TCRdb re-derived calls from the RT-PCR reads in MiXCR, one entry per CDR3 protein. The data show 300,000 to 350,000 distinct CDR3 sequences, around 22% seen once. This clonotype has just one count. CDR3 length equals 18 residues. Trimming left V 4 bases short and J 0 bases short, with 17 bases between. Per the germline V gene, CDR1 is SGHDT and CDR2 is YYEEEE. This clonotype originated in a man between 50 and 75 years old who received an inactivated influenza vaccine. V is TRBV5-6 and J is TRBJ2-6, with D perhaps TRBD1 or TRBD2 (5 bases each). The sample was PBMCs from blood, taken about 20 months after vaccination. In DNA form, the CDR3 reads TGTGCCAGCAGCACCTCGGGACGGTACTACTCTGGGGCCAACGTCCTGACTTTC. It is translated as CASSTSGRYYSGANVLTF.